This T cell receptor beta chain appears in the sequencing data of a study of T cell changes during pregnancy in multiple sclerosis. Germline CDR1 is KGHSH and CDR2 is LQKENI. J was trimmed by 7 bases and V by 2 bases; bases with no gene match: 10. The CDR3 has 15 residues. Sequencing used immunoSEQ multiplex PCR; TCRdb keeps in-frame clones, though not all of them. The sample includes around 67,000 clones, 85% to 90% of them seen just once. This chain uses TRBV18 with TRBJ1-2; 7 bases align to TRBD1. The TCR sequence derives from a female donor in good health, enrolled as a control in a pregnancy study. Specimen: peripheral blood, collected after pregnancy. As DNA, the CDR3 is TGTGCCAGCTCACCAATTTTCGACAGGGAGGCTGGCTACACCTTC. It specifies CASSPIFDREAGYTF.